The T cell receptor beta chain described here comes from a study of T cells after yellow fever vaccination. The CDR3 has 13 residues. V lost 7 bases and J lost 1, with 8 bases in between. Germline V gene data show CDR1 as SGHAT and CDR2 as FQNNGV. By 5'RACE template switching, TCR cDNA was produced, with a universal primer site and UMIs added in the process. TCRdb re-derived calls from the 5' RACE reads in MiXCR, one entry per CDR3 protein. The top ten hold less than 30% of the sample, which has more than 90,000 distinct CDR3 sequences, around 8% seen once. This clonotype came up a few times. This clonotype originated in a man between 25 and 39 years old who received the YFV17D yellow fever vaccine. Here the sequenced sample was CD8+ T cells sorted from PBMCs, taken 45 days after the yellow fever booster vaccination. The chain is built from TRBV11-2 and TRBJ1-5; maybe TRBD1 (5 bases). For the CDR3, the DNA is TGTGCCAGCAAAGGGGACAGCAATCAGCCCCAGCATTTT. This encodes CASKGDSNQPQHF.